Presented here are 8 T cell receptor beta chains from one specimen sequenced in a study of blood T cell repertoires in COVID-19. Sequencing used immunoSEQ multiplex PCR; TCRdb keeps in-frame clones, though not all of them. This table has 150,000 to 200,000 clones, approximately 95% appearing once. The sample was peripheral blood. These receptors all come from a woman aged 55 to 70 with COVID-19, enrolled during active disease.

The gene calls are TRBV6-2 or TRBV6-3 and TRBJ1-2; 7 bases are a match to TRBD1. This CDR3 is built from 14 residues. The V gene's germline CDR1 is MNHEY and CDR2 SVGEGT. Trimming cost V 0 bases and J 4 bases; bases outside gene matches: 2. The CDR3 nucleotides read TGTGCCAGCAGTTACTCATCAGGGGGCTATGGCTACACCTTC. This codes for CASSYSSGGYGYTF.

V gene TRBV20-1 combines with J gene TRBJ2-1; D perhaps matches TRBD2 (6 bases). This CDR3 comprises 11 residues. CDR1 is DFQATT, CDR2 SNEGSKA, per germline (reference sequence). CDR3 nucleotide sequence: TGCAGAGTTCACGGGGGAAATGAGCAGTTCTTC. This encodes CRVHGGNEQFF.

The rearrangement joins TRBV11-3 to TRBJ2-3; 8 bases line up with TRBD2. CDR3 length: 17 residues. Germline CDR1 reads SGHNT; CDR2 reads YENEEA. Trimming took 5 bases from V and 1 from J; bases not matched to a gene: 11. The CDR3, as DNA: TGTGCCAGCAGCCAGGGGAGCGGGGGCCCTCGCACAGATACGCAGTATTTT. Translated: CASSQGSGGPRTDTQYF. Looking up the rest from reference TRBV11-3 and TRBJ2-3 gives the full variable domain: EAGVVQSPRYKIIEKKQPVAFWCNPISGHNTLYWYLQNLGQGPELLIRYENEEAVDDSQLPKDRFSAERLKGVDSTLKIQPAELGDSAVYLCASSQGSGGPRTDTQYFGPGTRLTVL.

This clone was counted once. The genes are TRBV7-2 and TRBJ1-1; D unclear. Germline-derived CDR1 and CDR2 are SGHTA and FQGNSA. This CDR3 comprises 11 residues. The germline V and J ends were trimmed by 1 base and 8 bases, with 5 bases remaining between them. DNA of the CDR3: TGTGCCAGCAGCTTAGTGACAGAAGCTTTCTTT. Translated: CASSLVTEAFF.

The genes are TRBV7-8 and TRBJ1-6; TRBD1 might be the D (6 bases). There are 15 residues in the CDR3. Looked up from germline, CDR1 is SGHVS and CDR2 is FQNEAQ. V lost 2 bases, J lost 9 bases, and 14 bases lay in between. The CDR3 DNA sequence: TGTGCCAGCAGCTTAAGACAGGTTTTGAGTTCACCCCTCCACTTT. Amino acid sequence: CASSLRQVLSSPLHF.

J is TRBJ2-1 and V is TRBV7-9; unclear D gene. The CDR3 loop spans 14 amino acids. The germline V gene has CDR1 SEHNR and CDR2 FQNEAQ (reference sequence). V was shortened by 1 base and J by 4 bases, with 8 bases between the two germline ends. The CDR3, as DNA: TGTGCCAGCAGCTTAGGTCAACGGTACAATGAGCAGTTCTTC. This gives the protein CASSLGQRYNEQFF.

This clone was counted between two and nine times. DNA of the CDR3: TGTGCCAGCAGCCCGGCGGGGGACTATGGCTACACCTTC. Its translation: CASSPAGDYGYTF. The V call is TRBV27, the J call TRBJ1-2; TRBD1 might be the D (5 bases). V was shortened by 6 bases and J by 3 bases, with 11 bases between the two germline ends. The CDR3 has 13 residues. CDR1 and CDR2 from the germline V gene are MNHEY and SMNVEV (reference sequence).

This chain connects TRBV19 to TRBJ1-5; D unresolved. In germline, CDR1 is LNHDA, CDR2 SQIVND (reference sequence). The CDR3 is 16 amino acids. Trimming cost V 3 bases and J 4 bases, with 16 bases left between them. CDR3 in DNA: TGTGCCAGTAGTATTTCGGGAGCGCGAAAAAATCAGCCCCAGCATTTT. This codes for CASSISGARKNQPQHF.